A selection of T cell receptor beta chains follows, all from one sample in a study of cytomegalovirus exposure and HLA in healthy donors. Repertoires were generated with immunoSEQ multiplex PCR, while TCRdb's copy carries only in-frame clones and drops some. The data show 85,000 to 130,000 clones, around 75% seen once. Sequences were obtained from PBMCs. The origin of the receptors is a woman younger than 30 in good health and CMV-seropositive. Each CDR3 is given with its conserved first and last residue. A D gene is named only where the DNA matches it firmly. Expanded clones get a size class; other rows say once, few or many, or leave the size out.

j_gene | abundance | v_gene | d_gene | CDR3aa | CDR3nt
TRBJ1-1 | NA | TRBV6-5 | TRBD1 | CASRPRDRGEAFF | TGTGCCAGCAGACCCCGGGACAGGGGTGAAGCTTTCTTT
TRBJ2-7 | NA | TRBV30 | NA | CAWSVNSGTPYSYEQYF | TGTGCCTGGAGTGTAAATTCTGGGACACCATATTCCTACGAGCAGTACTTC
TRBJ2-7 | NA | TRBV28 | NA | CASSLKVTQGTYEQYF | TGTGCCAGCAGTTTAAAGGTCACACAGGGAACCTACGAGCAGTACTTC
TRBJ2-7 | NA | TRBV6-5 | NA | CASSYGNDIGVYEQYF | TGTGCCAGCAGTTACGGGAACGACATCGGGGTCTACGAGCAGTACTTC
TRBJ2-6 | few | TRBV7-9 | NA | CASSFPRGAGANVLTF | TGTGCCAGCAGCTTCCCCAGGGGCGCTGGGGCCAACGTCCTGACTTTC
TRBJ1-5 | NA | TRBV7-9 | TRBD1 | CASSLSIRGSNQPQHF | TGTGCCAGCAGCTTAAGCATCAGGGGGAGCAATCAGCCCCAGCATTTT
TRBJ2-7 | NA | TRBV10-1 | NA | CAEMRYEQYF | TGCGCCGAAATGCGGTACGAGCAGTACTTC
TRBJ2-7 | NA | TRBV5-1 | TRBD1 | CASSAGTGGYYEQYF | TGCGCCAGCAGCGCCGGGACAGGGGGCTACTACGAGCAGTACTTC
TRBJ2-1 | NA | TRBV7-6 | TRBD2 | CASSSSGSGEQFF | TGTGCCAGCAGCTCTAGCGGGAGTGGTGAGCAGTTCTTC
TRBJ2-3 | NA | TRBV10-3 | TRBD1 | CAISALPTGGTDTQYF | TGTGCCATCAGTGCCCTCCCAACAGGGGGAACAGATACGCAGTATTTT
TRBJ2-7 | NA | TRBV28 | TRBD2 | CASTYSGSGVSEQYF | TGTGCCAGCACCTATAGCGGGAGTGGGGTGAGCGAGCAGTACTTC
TRBJ2-5 | once | TRBV5-5 | NA | CASSTGRGAEAQYF | TGTGCCAGCAGCACAGGCAGGGGAGCGGAGGCCCAGTACTTC
TRBJ1-5 | NA | TRBV30 | TRBD1 | CAWSATGFQPQHF | TGTGCCTGGAGCGCGACAGGGTTCCAGCCCCAGCATTTT
TRBJ2-1 | NA | TRBV7-2 | TRBD2 | CASSFLLAGGSYNEQFF | TGTGCCAGCAGCTTCCTCCTAGCGGGAGGTTCCTACAATGAGCAGTTCTTC
TRBJ2-3 | NA | TRBV28 | NA | CASSGPPSDTQYF | TGTGCCAGCAGTGGGCCTCCGTCAGATACGCAGTATTTT
TRBJ2-1 | NA | TRBV6-6 | TRBD2 | CASSYGTSGNEQFF | TGTGCCAGCAGTTACGGTACTAGCGGCAATGAGCAGTTCTTC
TRBJ1-1 | NA | TRBV28 | NA | CASSLLLGDTEAFF | TGTGCCAGCAGTTTATTACTAGGTGACACTGAAGCTTTCTTT
TRBJ2-5 | NA | TRBV7-2 | TRBD2 | CASSLAGGVETQYF | TGTGCCAGCAGCCTAGCGGGAGGTGTAGAGACCCAGTACTTC
TRBJ2-3 | NA | TRBV5-4 | TRBD2 | CASSLPPGGGTDTQYF | TGTGCCAGCAGCTTGCCCCCCGGGGGGGGCACAGATACGCAGTATTTT
TRBJ2-7 | once | TRBV13 | TRBD1 | CASGAPNRQGSYEQYF | TGTGCCAGCGGAGCCCCCAACCGACAGGGATCCTACGAGCAGTACTTC
TRBJ2-1 | NA | TRBV10-3 | TRBD2 | CAISDSLAGGVNEQFF | TGTGCCATCAGTGACTCCCTAGCGGGAGGGGTTAATGAGCAGTTCTTC
TRBJ2-2 | NA | TRBV5-4 | NA | CASSPQEPGELFF | TGTGCCAGCAGCCCACAGGAACCCGGGGAGCTGTTTTTT
TRBJ2-7 | NA | TRBV5-1 | NA | CASSPTASAYEQYF | TGCGCCAGCAGTCCGACAGCCTCCGCCTACGAGCAGTACTTC
TRBJ2-7 | NA | TRBV18 | NA | CASSPRDTYSYEQYF | TGTGCCAGCTCACCGAGGGACACCTACTCCTACGAGCAGTACTTC
TRBJ1-1 | few | TRBV28 | NA | CASSFPGNTEAFF | TGTGCCAGCAGTTTCCCAGGGAACACTGAAGCTTTCTTT
TRBJ2-7 | NA | TRBV5-4 | NA | CASSLLSTDEQYF | TGTGCCAGCAGCTTGCTTAGTACCGACGAGCAGTACTTC
TRBJ2-7 | NA | TRBV28 | NA | CASRSQIYEQYF | TGTGCCAGCAGATCCCAGATTTACGAGCAGTACTTC
TRBJ2-4 | once | TRBV6-1 | NA | CASRRGSNIQYF | TGTGCCAGCAGGAGGGGGTCGAACATTCAGTACTTC
TRBJ1-1 | NA | TRBV18 | TRBD1 | CASLRGPDTEAFF | TGTGCCAGCTTAAGGGGGCCGGACACTGAAGCTTTCTTT
TRBJ2-5 | NA | TRBV30 | TRBD1 | CAWSITGGIETQYF | TGTGCCTGGAGTATAACAGGGGGCATAGAGACCCAGTACTTC
TRBJ1-1 | NA | TRBV7-9 | NA | CASSHLVDTEAFF | TGTGCCAGCAGCCATCTTGTAGACACTGAAGCTTTCTTT
TRBJ2-1 | few | TRBV6-4 | NA | CASSEYEALEQFF | TGTGCCAGCAGTGAGTATGAAGCTCTTGAGCAGTTCTTC
TRBJ2-5 | NA | TRBV11-2 | NA | CASSSGETQYF | TGTGCCAGCAGCTCAGGGGAGACCCAGTACTTC
TRBJ1-5 | few | TRBV5-1 | TRBD1 | CASSLGTGNNQPQHF | TGCGCCAGCAGCTTAGGGACAGGCAACAATCAGCCCCAGCATTTT
TRBJ1-4 | NA | TRBV27 | TRBD1 | CASSSGQGAIFQKLFF | TGTGCCAGCAGTTCGGGACAGGGGGCCATTTTTCAAAAACTGTTTTTT
TRBJ2-7 | NA | TRBV4-3 | NA | CASSREPGGYYEQYF | TGCGCCAGCAGCCGGGAGCCCGGAGGGTACTACGAGCAGTACTTC
TRBJ1-4 | NA | TRBV9 | NA | CASSVGQFATNEKLFF | TGTGCCAGCAGCGTTGGACAGTTTGCAACTAATGAAAAACTGTTTTTT
TRBJ2-1 | NA | TRBV6-5 | NA | CATEGQSNEQFF | TGTGCCACGGAGGGACAGAGCAATGAGCAGTTCTTC
TRBJ2-7 | NA | TRBV28 | TRBD2 | CASSPPLADLPTKQYF | TGTGCCAGCAGCCCCCCGCTAGCGGATCTTCCTACGAAGCAGTACTTC
TRBJ1-1 | NA | TRBV5-8 | NA | CASSLGLGMNTEAFF | TGTGCCAGCAGCTTGGGATTGGGCATGAACACTGAAGCTTTCTTT
TRBJ2-7 | NA | TRBV2 | TRBD1 | CASRTLAARQGTYEQYF | TGTGCCAGCAGGACCCTCGCGGCGAGACAGGGGACCTACGAGCAGTACTTC
TRBJ2-3 | few | TRBV6-6 | TRBD1 | CASSYRDSYTDTQYF | TGTGCCAGCAGTTACCGGGACAGTTACACAGATACGCAGTATTTT
TRBJ2-7 | NA | TRBV4-3 | TRBD1 | CASSQNPPRTGSVYEQYF | TGCGCCAGCAGCCAAAATCCCCCCCGGACAGGGTCCGTTTACGAGCAGTACTTC
TRBJ1-1 | NA | TRBV14 | NA | CASSQDWAGGAFF | TGTGCCAGCAGCCAAGATTGGGCCGGGGGAGCTTTCTTT
TRBJ1-1 | NA | TRBV7-9 | TRBD1 | CASSLDRGWTEAFF | TGTGCCAGCAGCTTAGACAGGGGATGGACTGAAGCTTTCTTT
TRBJ2-3 | few | TRBV6-5 | NA | CASSYSVMDTQYF | TGTGCCAGCAGTTATTCGGTCATGGATACGCAGTATTTT
TRBJ2-2 | NA | TRBV14 | TRBD2 | CASSRLAGHTGELFF | TGTGCCAGCAGCCGTTTAGCGGGGCACACCGGGGAGCTGTTTTTT
TRBJ2-5 | NA | TRBV5-1 | NA | CASTPGTSQETQYF | TGCGCCAGCACCCCCGGGACATCGCAAGAGACCCAGTACTTC
TRBJ2-1 | NA | TRBV27 | NA | CASSPGYEQFF | TGTGCCAGCAGTCCAGGGTATGAGCAGTTCTTC
TRBJ1-5 | NA | TRBV19 | NA | CASNQVNQPQHF | TGTGCCAGTAACCAGGTTAATCAGCCCCAGCATTTT
TRBJ2-7 | NA | TRBV5-1 | NA | CASSPPGLPYEQYF | TGCGCCAGCAGCCCCCCGGGACTTCCCTACGAGCAGTACTTC
TRBJ2-5 | NA | TRBV30 | TRBD2 | CAWSTRRLAGETQYF | TGTGCCTGGAGCACCAGGAGACTAGCGGGGGAGACCCAGTACTTC
TRBJ2-7 | NA | TRBV23-1 | NA | CASSPKRVLNYEQYF | TGCGCCAGCAGTCCTAAGCGGGTGCTGAACTACGAGCAGTACTTC
TRBJ2-3 | NA | TRBV28 | TRBD2 | CASSPLSAGEFPTNTDTQYF | TGTGCCAGCAGTCCCCTGTCCGCGGGAGAGTTCCCGACAAACACAGATACGCAGTATTTT
TRBJ1-2 | NA | TRBV28 | NA | CASSLTGSGYTF | TGTGCCAGCAGCTTGACAGGAAGCGGCTACACCTTC
TRBJ1-2 | NA | TRBV18 | NA | CASSPQDSPYGYTF | TGTGCCAGCTCACCGCAGGACAGTCCCTATGGCTACACCTTC
TRBJ2-1 | NA | TRBV6-6 | TRBD2 | CASSSRREGNEQFF | TGTGCCAGCAGTTCCAGGCGGGAGGGGAATGAGCAGTTCTTC
TRBJ1-2 | NA | TRBV29-1 | TRBD1 | CSVEDYETGDHGYTF | TGCAGCGTTGAAGATTATGAGACAGGGGATCATGGCTACACCTTC
TRBJ2-1 | few | TRBV11-1 | NA | CASSLIRGLYNEQFF | TGTGCCAGCAGCTTAATTCGGGGACTTTACAATGAGCAGTTCTTC